The following is a TCR beta chain sequence with its context. This CDR3 is built from 15 residues. Trimming removed 3 bases from V and 0 bases from J, with 8 bases in between. Germline CDR1 is KGHSH and CDR2 is LQKENI. The PCR used 60 Vbeta and 13 Jbeta primers. Here immunoSEQ multiplex PCR was the method, and the copy in TCRdb shows in-frame clones only, minus some. This table has about 190,000 clones, approximately 80% appearing once. This sample was included in a study of cytomegalovirus exposure and HLA in healthy donors. The sequenced sample was PBMCs. The V and J genes are TRBV18 and TRBJ2-2, with D hard to call. The source of this sequence is a male donor in good health and CMV-seronegative. CDR3 region: CASSPASANTGELFF. The CDR3 DNA follows: TGTGCCAGCTCACCGGCTAGTGCGAACACCGGGGAGCTGTTTTTT.